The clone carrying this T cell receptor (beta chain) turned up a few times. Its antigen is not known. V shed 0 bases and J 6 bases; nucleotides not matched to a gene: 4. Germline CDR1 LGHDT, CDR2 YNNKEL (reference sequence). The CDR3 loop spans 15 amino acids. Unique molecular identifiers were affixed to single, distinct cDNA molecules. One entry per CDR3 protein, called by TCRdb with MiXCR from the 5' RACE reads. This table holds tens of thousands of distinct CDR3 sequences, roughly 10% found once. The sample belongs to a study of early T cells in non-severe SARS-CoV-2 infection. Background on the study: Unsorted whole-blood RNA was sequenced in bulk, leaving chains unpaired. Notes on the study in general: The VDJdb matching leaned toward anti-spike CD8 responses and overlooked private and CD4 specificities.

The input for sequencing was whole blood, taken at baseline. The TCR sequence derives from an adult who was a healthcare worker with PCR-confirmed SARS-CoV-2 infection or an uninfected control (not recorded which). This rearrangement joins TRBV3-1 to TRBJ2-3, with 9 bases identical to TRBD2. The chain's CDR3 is CASSQDLSGGDTQYF. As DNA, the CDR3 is TGTGCCAGCAGCCAAGATCTGAGCGGGGGGGATACGCAGTATTTT.